A selection of T cell receptor beta chains follows, all from one sample in a study of blood T cell repertoires in COVID-19. Generated by immunoSEQ multiplex PCR, the TCRdb table keeps only in-frame clones and is missing some. The sample holds around 20,000 clones, less than 95% seen once. What was sequenced was peripheral blood. These receptors were obtained from a man between 65 and 80 years old with acute or convalescent COVID-19. Both conserved end residues are part of each CDR3. A D gene is named only where the DNA matches it firmly. Rows give clone size only sometimes, using once, few, many, or a class for an expanded clone.

D | J | size | V | DNA | CDR3
NA | TRBJ2-2 | NA | TRBV3-1/TRBV3-2 | TGTGCCAGCAGCCAAGATCGACAGTCGGCGAACACCGGGGAGCTGTTTTTT | CASSQDRQSANTGELFF
TRBD2 | TRBJ2-1 | NA | TRBV28 | TGTGCCAGCAGTTCCGCCCCAGCGGGAGGTTACAATGAGCAGTTCTTC | CASSSAPAGGYNEQFF
NA | TRBJ1-6 | NA | TRBV4-1 | TGCGCCAGCAGCCAAGAAGCGGAGGGTTCACCCCTCCACTTT | CASSQEAEGSPLHF
TRBD1 | TRBJ1-2 | NA | TRBV28 | TGTGCCAGCAGGGGGACAGGGCAAAACTATGGCTACACCTTC | CASRGTGQNYGYTF
NA | TRBJ2-1 | NA | TRBV2 | TGTGCCAGCAGTGAAGACAGCTACAATGAGCAGTTCTTC | CASSEDSYNEQFF
NA | TRBJ1-5 | NA | TRBV19 | TGTGCCACCAAACCCGGGGGGCAGGGCAATCAGCCCCAGCATTTT | CATKPGGQGNQPQHF
NA | TRBJ2-5 | NA | TRBV28 | TGTGCCAGCAGTTTTGGTGGGAGCCGGGTAAGAGAGACCCAGTACTTC | CASSFGGSRVRETQYF
NA | TRBJ2-1 | NA | TRBV5-1 | TGCGCCAGCAGCATGGGAGGTCCCAACGAGCAGTTCTTC | CASSMGGPNEQFF
TRBD1 | TRBJ1-5 | NA | TRBV19 | TGTGCCAGTAGGACACAGGGGGTTTCTTATCAGCCCCAGCATTTT | CASRTQGVSYQPQHF
TRBD2 | TRBJ2-1 | NA | TRBV6-2/TRBV6-3 | TGTGCCAGCAGCCGAAACTTGGGACTAGCGACCTACAATGAGCAGTTCTTC | CASSRNLGLATYNEQFF
TRBD2 | TRBJ2-7 | NA | TRBV5-1 | TGCGCCAGCAGCTTGCAACTAGCGGGAGCTTACGAGCAGTACTTC | CASSLQLAGAYEQYF
NA | TRBJ1-4 | once | TRBV20-1 | TGCAGTGCTAGTTTCACATGGTCTCGTGAAAAACTGTTTTTT | CSASFTWSREKLFF
NA | TRBJ1-2 | NA | TRBV7-9 | TGTGCCAGCAGCCCCCGACAGGATGGCTACACCTTC | CASSPRQDGYTF
NA | TRBJ1-1 | NA | TRBV27 | TGTGCCACAAAACAGCACGCCTTGTCTGAAGCTTTCTTT | CATKQHALSEAFF
NA | TRBJ2-5 | once | TRBV9 | TGTGCCAGCAGCGTAGCGGGGGAATATGTGACCCAGTACTTC | CASSVAGEYVTQYF
NA | TRBJ1-3 | NA | TRBV14 | TGTGCCAGCAGCCAAGGGGCCAGTATTACTGGAAACACCATATATTTT | CASSQGASITGNTIYF
TRBD1 | TRBJ2-1 | NA | TRBV7-9 | TGTGCCAGCAGCAAGGGGACAGGGTATGGTGCTGAGCAGTTCTTC | CASSKGTGYGAEQFF
NA | TRBJ1-3 | few | TRBV15 | TGTGCCACCAGCAGAGATATGCAGGGAAACACCATATATTTT | CATSRDMQGNTIYF
TRBD1 | TRBJ1-2 | NA | TRBV29-1 | TGCAGCGTTGAAGGCAGGGGGCTCAATGGCTACACCTTC | CSVEGRGLNGYTF